A selection of T cell receptor beta chains follows, all from one sample in a study of CD8+CD57+ T cells in acquired aplastic anemia. Each CDR3 protein is one row after TCRdb ran MiXCR on the reads. The table shows roughly 50,000 distinct CDR3 sequences, with 70% to 80% occurring only once. Sequences were obtained from sorted CD4+, CD8+, or CD8+CD57+ T cells (not recorded which) from PBMCs. These receptors all come from a human donor in good health, serving as a control. Both conserved end residues are part of each CDR3. D genes are given only for firm matches. The size of a clone is reported for some rows only, either as once, few or many, or as a class for expanded clones.

clone size	V gene	CDR3 length	D gene	J gene	CDR3 protein	CDR3 DNA
NA	TRBV7-2	14	NA	TRBJ2-3	CASSPNSMPDTQYF	TGTGCCAGCAGCCCTAACAGTATGCCAGATACGCAGTATTTT
once	TRBV7-3	14	NA	TRBJ1-2	CASSPDLQDYGYTF	TGTGCCAGCAGCCCAGACCTTCAAGACTATGGCTACACCTTC
NA	TRBV7-2	13	NA	TRBJ2-7	CASSSYGTHEQYF	TGTGCCAGCAGCTCTTACGGTACCCACGAGCAGTACTTC
NA	TRBV24-1	15	NA	TRBJ2-7	CATSAMGGANYEQYF	TGTGCCACCAGTGCCATGGGGGGGGCGAATTACGAGCAGTACTTC
NA	TRBV20-1	11	NA	TRBJ2-1	CSASFDNEQFF	TGCAGTGCTAGCTTTGACAATGAGCAGTTCTTC
NA	TRBV7-9	15	TRBD2	TRBJ2-5	CASSPDGGGQETQYF	TGTGCCAGCAGTCCTGACGGGGGGGGGCAGGAGACCCAGTACTTC
NA	TRBV29-1	15	TRBD2	TRBJ2-7	CSVAGASGRAHEQYF	TGCAGCGTGGCGGGGGCTAGCGGGAGGGCTCACGAGCAGTACTTC
few	TRBV10-1	13	NA	TRBJ1-6	CASSAGASSPLHF	TGCGCCAGCAGTGCGGGGGCCTCATCACCCCTCCACTTT
few	TRBV7-8	14	TRBD2	TRBJ2-1	CASLGLAGGSEQFF	TGTGCCAGCCTGGGACTAGCGGGAGGTAGTGAGCAGTTCTTC
NA	TRBV10-2	14	NA	TRBJ1-1	CASSGGTQNTEAFF	TGCGCCAGCAGTGGGGGGACACAGAACACTGAAGCTTTCTTT
many	TRBV6-5	15	NA	TRBJ2-3	CASSSARGGADTQYF	TGTGCCAGCAGTTCGGCTAGGGGAGGCGCAGATACGCAGTATTTT
once	TRBV7-6	16	NA	TRBJ2-5	CASSLAPETWEETQYF	TGTGCCAGCAGCTTAGCTCCCGAGACCTGGGAAGAGACCCAGTACTTC
NA	TRBV20-1	13	TRBD1	TRBJ1-4	CSAKGQGNEKLFF	TGCAGTGCAAAGGGACAGGGAAATGAAAAACTGTTTTTT
NA	TRBV12-3/TRBV12-4	14	TRBD1	TRBJ1-4	CASSLWTGDEKLFF	TGTGCCAGCAGTTTATGGACAGGGGATGAAAAACTGTTTTTT
NA	TRBV5-1	12	NA	TRBJ2-7	CASSLPGDEQYF	TGCGCCAGCTCTCTCCCCGGGGACGAGCAGTACTTC
NA	TRBV7-2	15	TRBD2	TRBJ2-1	CASTSTSGGDNEQFF	TGTGCCAGCACCTCGACTAGCGGGGGGGACAATGAGCAGTTCTTC
NA	TRBV10-3	12	NA	TRBJ2-2	CAISELAGELFF	TGTGCCATCAGTGAGTTGGCCGGGGAGCTGTTTTTT
NA	TRBV7-6	13	NA	TRBJ2-7	CASSLAPTGEQYF	TGTGCCAGCAGCTTAGCCCCCACGGGCGAGCAGTACTTC
NA	TRBV29-1	13	TRBD1	TRBJ2-7	CSVGRGQGEEQYF	TGCAGCGTTGGGAGGGGACAGGGTGAAGAGCAGTACTTC
NA	TRBV5-1	13	NA	TRBJ2-7	CASSVTGDGEQYF	TGCGCCAGCAGCGTCACGGGGGATGGCGAGCAGTACTTC
many	TRBV29-1	15	TRBD1	TRBJ2-7	CSVEDLRGPGYEQYF	TGCAGCGTTGAAGATCTAAGGGGGCCAGGCTACGAGCAGTACTTC
NA	TRBV9	13	NA	TRBJ1-2	CASSAEWGGGYTF	TGTGCCAGCAGCGCCGAGTGGGGTGGAGGCTACACCTTC
NA	TRBV2	13	NA	TRBJ1-1	CASTLGTNTEAFF	TGTGCCAGCACGCTGGGAACAAACACTGAAGCTTTCTTT
medium-sized	TRBV2	14	TRBD2	TRBJ2-3	CASRPSGVVDTQYF	TGTGCCAGCAGACCTAGCGGGGTGGTAGATACGCAGTATTTT
NA	TRBV19	14	NA	TRBJ1-2	CASRDLAGPSGYTF	TGTGCCAGTAGGGATTTAGCAGGGCCCTCTGGCTACACCTTC
NA	TRBV2	14	NA	TRBJ2-7	CASSRGWQGYEQYF	TGTGCCAGCAGTAGAGGGTGGCAGGGATACGAGCAGTACTTC
NA	TRBV2	11	NA	TRBJ2-5	CASLGVETQYF	TGTGCCAGCCTGGGCGTTGAGACCCAGTACTTC
large	TRBV20-1	13	NA	TRBJ2-7	CSAMDLRGYEQYF	TGCAGTGCTATGGACCTCCGGGGCTACGAGCAGTACTTC
NA	TRBV5-1	16	TRBD1	TRBJ1-6	CASSLSTGTGEAPLHF	TGCGCCAGCAGCCTATCGACCGGGACAGGGGAGGCACCCCTCCACTTT
NA	TRBV19	12	TRBD1	TRBJ2-7	CATGQGSYEQYF	TGTGCCACGGGACAGGGGAGTTACGAGCAGTACTTC
NA	TRBV7-8	15	NA	TRBJ2-1	CASSLPGEFYNEQFF	TGTGCCAGCAGCCTACCCGGGGAATTCTACAATGAGCAGTTCTTC
NA	TRBV5-1	14	NA	TRBJ2-7	CASSLATSSYEQYF	TGCGCCAGCAGCTTGGCGACTAGCTCCTACGAGCAGTACTTC
NA	TRBV29-1	15	NA	TRBJ2-3	CSVEAGTTSTDTQYF	TGCAGCGTTGAAGCCGGGACAACTAGCACAGATACGCAGTATTTT
many	TRBV7-9	14	NA	TRBJ2-5	CASSTDTLRETQYF	TGTGCCAGCAGCACGGACACCCTCCGGGAGACCCAGTACTTC
once	TRBV12-3/TRBV12-4	16	NA	TRBJ1-5	CASSFGGTYSNQPQHF	TGTGCCAGCAGTTTCGGTGGCACATATAGCAATCAGCCCCAGCATTTT
once	TRBV11-2	13	TRBD1	TRBJ1-2	CASSRDRGYGYTF	TGTGCCAGCAGCCGGGACAGGGGATACGGCTACACCTTC
many	TRBV5-4	12	NA	TRBJ2-7	CASSRQSPEQYF	TGTGCCAGCAGTCGACAGTCCCCCGAGCAGTACTTC
NA	TRBV25-1	17	NA	TRBJ2-1	CASSEPVRGGGLNEQFF	TGTGCCAGCAGTGAACCCGTAAGGGGGGGAGGGCTCAATGAGCAGTTCTTC
NA	TRBV10-2	15	TRBD2	TRBJ2-1	CASRISGLGHNEQFF	TGCGCCAGCCGCATATCGGGACTAGGTCACAATGAGCAGTTCTTC
NA	TRBV7-2	13	NA	TRBJ1-5	CASSSNKNQPQHF	TGTGCCAGCAGCTCGAACAAAAATCAGCCCCAGCATTTT
NA	TRBV2	9	NA	TRBJ2-7	CASRPEQYF	TGTGCCAGCCGTCCCGAGCAGTACTTC
NA	TRBV10-3	14	TRBD1	TRBJ2-3	CAITNGQGTDTQYF	TGTGCCATCACTAATGGACAGGGGACAGATACGCAGTATTTT
few	TRBV25-1	15	NA	TRBJ2-1	CASSGPTRTYNEQFF	TGTGCCAGCAGTGGGCCGACTAGAACCTACAATGAGCAGTTCTTC
NA	TRBV5-1	15	TRBD2	TRBJ2-1	CASSYFSGGHNEQFF	TGCGCCAGCAGCTATTTCAGCGGGGGGCACAATGAGCAGTTCTTC
few	TRBV2	13	NA	TRBJ2-1	CASSETTSREQFF	TGTGCCAGCAGTGAAACAACTAGCCGTGAGCAGTTCTTC